This TCR beta chain was captured by sequencing in a study of regulatory dendritic cells for organ transplantation. General study results and limits: Memory CD8+ T cells were the most oligoclonal; naive cells were highly diverse.

Germline V lookup: CDR1 MNHEY, CDR2 SMNVEV (reference sequence). The ends lost 5 bases at V and 8 bases at J; junction bases unmatched: 18. CDR3 length: 18 residues. Sorted T cells were CFSE-labeled and cultured 5 days with allogeneic regulatory or mature dendritic cells at 1:10. The sample holds a few counts of this clone. Its antigen is currently unknown. Sequencing used immunoSEQ multiplex PCR; TCRdb keeps in-frame clones, though not all of them. The sample lists approximately 9,300 clones, around 80% seen once, with 2.5% in the top ten. This receptor was taken from a human donor in good health. What was sequenced was memory CD4+ T cells from blood cultured with dendritic cells. Subset of the sample: CD45RO+ memory T cells. The genes are TRBV27 and TRBJ2-1, with TRBD2 matching over 10 bases. The chain's CDR3 is CASSLQKSGLAVWDEQFF. The CDR3 DNA reads TGTGCCAGCAGTCTACAAAAATCCGGACTAGCGGTCTGGGATGAGCAGTTCTTC.